The T cell receptor beta chain under discussion was sequenced for a study of PD-L1 blockade in urothelial cancer (dated by TCRdb to 2016 to 2017). Regarding the research as a whole: All patients started therapy around 2014 and received atezolizumab 1,200 mg intravenously every 3 weeks. Whole exome sequencing and RNA sequencing of pretreatment tumors were performed alongside TCR sequencing in the same patients. About 85% of the roughly 29 patients were males with bladder-origin urothelial cancer, and about 60% of the 29 reported a prior smoking history. About 10 patients achieved durable clinical benefit and fewer than 25 did not. An ECOG performance status of 0 or 1 was recorded for the patients, and 0 to 3 prior chemotherapy regimens had been received by the patients. Blood samples were analyzed 3 weeks after the start of treatment (second dose) and 6 weeks after the start of treatment. The study was an exploratory multi-omic analysis of somatic, immune and clinical correlates of response to PD-L1 blockade with atezolizumab in urothelial cancer. Blood samples gave median yields of around 140,000 T cells and some 80,000 unique TCRs, along with a median clonality of around 0.08. TCR sequencing covered pretreatment tumor samples and matched, serially collected peripheral blood taken before and after atezolizumab treatment. Progression-free survival longer than 6 months counted as durable clinical benefit, and TCR features were additionally tested against both progression-free and overall survival. Under 30 patients had pretreatment blood TCR-seq, some 25 had at least one posttreatment blood collection, and some 25 had tumor TCR-seq. Results the study describes overall, beyond this receptor: At 3 weeks after the start of treatment, tumor-associated TCR clones in peripheral blood had expanded more in patients with durable benefit (n of about 20, p = 0.022). Improved progression-free and overall survival was found to be associated with pretreatment peripheral blood TCR clonality below the median. Because the sample size was small (n of about 31) and many of the analyses were exploratory, the results are meant to be hypothesis-generating.

Each PCR received spiked-in synthetic TCR analog templates so that absolute template abundance could be estimated from read counts. Using the immunoSEQ assay, TCRbeta CDR3 regions were amplified from genomic DNA with bias-controlled V and J gene primers. Sequencing of rearranged TCRbeta segments was done at approximately 20X coverage. The study's processing was this. Clustering was used to correct sequencing errors, and CDR3s were annotated against IMGT to assign V, D and J genes. Downstream analyses used only productive TCRbeta rearrangements, leaving out any out-of-frame or stop-codon sequences. To compute clonality, Shannon entropy was normalized by the log of the number of unique productive sequences and then subtracted from one. Fisher's exact test with Benjamini-Hochberg correction, using a cutoff of adjusted p below 0.01, was how clones that differed between time points or between blood and tumor were identified. As stored in TCRdb, this immuneACCESS dataset retains in-frame rearrangements with V and J assigned. A fraction of the clones does not appear; measured against another copy, unresolved V genes explain less than half of the discrepancy, and the remainder lacks a known reason. The V and J calls and the clone size are those of that table, but D and trimming were determined from the DNA. The sample table contains more than 50,000 clones; only one count was recorded for approximately 81% of them. The ten largest account for roughly 2.9% of the sample.

Interpreted using the paper, the time point label stands for: pretreatment peripheral blood. A cohort of 25 to 30 patients with locally advanced or metastatic urothelial carcinoma, treated at Memorial Sloan Kettering on a trial protocol, was included. Peripheral blood mononuclear cells were collected pretreatment and during treatment, at between 1 and 8 total time points per patient. The Qiagen DNeasy Blood extraction kit was used to purify genomic DNA from total PBMCs and from tumor samples. PBMCs were collected pretreatment and during treatment, and were isolated and stored as previously described. Comments on this clone: No cognate antigen has been identified for it. Nothing much larger sits one base from this clone, and base qualities are not available.

Specimen: PBMCs, collected around atezolizumab (anti-PD-L1) treatment. The TCR originated in a man between 65 and 85 years old with urothelial cancer.

CDR3 loop: CASGPGNSNQPQHF. The nucleotide sequence reads as follows: TGTGCCAGCGGTCCCGGGAATAGCAATCAGCCCCAGCATTTT. The chain is encoded by TRBV9 joined to TRBJ1-5; confidence is insufficient to name the D gene. Counted from cysteine to phenylalanine, this CDR3 has 14 amino acids. Left in the record is the CDR3 DNA by itself, 42 bases read in frame from the first base. CDR1 and CDR2, per the germline V gene, are SGDLS and YYNGEE. Trimming costs V 7 bases and J 0 bases, and their ends lie 11 bases apart.